This TCR beta chain was retrieved from a study of neurological immune-mediated disorders (dated by TCRdb to between 2017 and 2020). A note on the overall study: Among the approximately 35 multiple sclerosis patients, relapsing-remitting MS accounted for about 31 and secondary progressive MS accounted for 3. Peripheral blood TCR-beta repertoires from patients with HTLV-I-associated myelopathy (HAM/TSP), patients with multiple sclerosis, and healthy controls were compared in the study using UMI-based sequencing. Longitudinal samples, technical triplicates and paired sorted CD4+ and CD8+ T-cell subsets, alongside PBMC samples, were included among the roughly 100 TCR-beta libraries. The cohort comprised about 68 subjects: some 14 HAM/TSP patients, some 34 multiple sclerosis patients and around 20 healthy controls.

This clonotype was seen many times. Its recognized antigen is unknown. No base qualities exist here, and no much larger clone lies one base off it. Overall study outcomes, separate from this receptor: In phylogenetic analysis, the repertoires of 18 of 34 MS patients grouped into a cluster of related CDR3 sequences, which suggests a possible signature at the repertoire level. Expanded clones from different subjects shared no identical CDR3 amino acid sequences, which suggests that TCR-beta repertoires were private in all groups. The MS cluster was not associated with any clinical or MRI features, and the authors stated that larger cohorts are needed. TCR clonal expansion was greatest in HAM/TSP patients and smallest in MS patients, who ranked below even healthy controls.

cDNA was synthesized by template-switch 5'RACE using a primer with a 10-nucleotide random unique molecular identifier that tagged each TCR transcript. Over 180 million TCR-beta sequences, covering 15-18 subjects, were produced in each sequencing run. Total RNA was extracted with the RNeasy kit. Using the KAPA Real-time Library Amplification kit, TCR-beta VDJ regions were amplified with primers for the TCR constant region and the 5'RACE anchor. A first PCR added sample indexes and Illumina adaptors, after which a second PCR increased the library yield. After purification with Ampure beads, the TCR product of roughly 650 bp was size-selected on a 2% E-gel SizeSelection system. Library quality was checked on a Bioanalyzer, concentration was measured with Qubit, and libraries were quantified with the Kapa Library Quantification kit before pooling. Libraries were sequenced paired-end 2 x 150 bp on an Illumina HiSeq 2500. To increase sequence diversity, roughly 24-32% phiX was spiked into each library pool. The authors' pipeline ran thus. Quality-filtered reads were processed with the UMI-based MiGEC pipeline, which removed over 85% of raw TCR sequences during error correction. VDJ genes were aligned to IMGT germline references, and clonotypes were defined by unique CDR3 amino acid sequence plus V-J genes. VDJtools evaluated clonal expansion, Shannon diversity and CDR3 relatedness (CalcPairwiseDistances, ClusterSamples); CLCbio workbench built phylogenetic trees. Using coefficient-of-variation modelling across technical triplicates, the study counted a clone as expanded if it had at least 8 unique UMIs. TCRdb ran its own pipeline on the public reads, namely fastp trimming at Q25 and MiXCR clone calling, and kept in-frame beta chains. A single entry per CDR3 protein holds the most common genes and DNA from its merged rows. The authors' filters were not applied to this entry. In this sample the table shows around 58,000 distinct CDR3 sequences, 3% to 4% of which occur a single time. In total, the top ten clones hold approximately 6.6% of the sample.

V has 0 bases trimmed and J has 5 bases trimmed; junction bases matching no gene number 11. Including the terminal cysteine and phenylalanine, the CDR3 comprises 17 residues. CDR3 DNA is the only sequence kept; it has 51 bases, read in frame from the first base. The germline V gene sets CDR1 to LGHNA and CDR2 to YSLEER. Unsorted PBMC libraries were generated from 2 million PBMCs stored in RNAlater at -80 °C until RNA extraction. The multiple sclerosis patients were enrolled in a US clinical protocol that evaluated disease progression with magnetic resonance imaging. Peripheral blood underwent Ficoll-Hypaque density gradient centrifugation to isolate PBMCs, which were then cryopreserved in liquid nitrogen.

This TCR came from a woman aged 55-69 years with multiple sclerosis. The sequenced material came from PBMCs. The sequence joins TRBV4-3 to TRBJ2-3, with 7 bases matching TRBD1. CDR3 reads: CASSQDPRGGQLDTQYF. The sequenced DNA is TGCGCCAGCAGCCAAGATCCGAGAGGGGGACAGCTAGATACGCAGTATTTT.